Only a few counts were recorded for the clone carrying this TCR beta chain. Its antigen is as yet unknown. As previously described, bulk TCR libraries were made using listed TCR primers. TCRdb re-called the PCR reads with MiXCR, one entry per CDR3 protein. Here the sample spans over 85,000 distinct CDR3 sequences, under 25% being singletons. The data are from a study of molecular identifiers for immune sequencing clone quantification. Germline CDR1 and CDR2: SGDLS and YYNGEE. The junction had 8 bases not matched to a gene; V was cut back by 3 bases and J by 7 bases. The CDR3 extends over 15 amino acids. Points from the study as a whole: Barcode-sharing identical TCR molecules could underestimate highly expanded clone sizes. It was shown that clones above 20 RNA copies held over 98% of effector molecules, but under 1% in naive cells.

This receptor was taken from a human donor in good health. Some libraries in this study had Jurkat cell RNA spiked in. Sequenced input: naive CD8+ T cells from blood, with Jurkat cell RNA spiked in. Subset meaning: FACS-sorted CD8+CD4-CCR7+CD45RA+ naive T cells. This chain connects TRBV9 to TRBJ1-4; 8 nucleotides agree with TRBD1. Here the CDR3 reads CASSAETGVFEKLFF. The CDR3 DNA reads TGTGCCAGCAGCGCTGAGACAGGGGTTTTTGAAAAACTGTTTTTT. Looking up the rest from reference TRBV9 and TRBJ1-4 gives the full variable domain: DSGVTQTPKHLITATGQRVTLRCSPRSGDLSVYWYQQSLDQGLQFLIQYYNGEERAKGNILERFSAQQFPDLHSELNLSSLELGDSALYFCASSAETGVFEKLFFGSGTQLSVL.